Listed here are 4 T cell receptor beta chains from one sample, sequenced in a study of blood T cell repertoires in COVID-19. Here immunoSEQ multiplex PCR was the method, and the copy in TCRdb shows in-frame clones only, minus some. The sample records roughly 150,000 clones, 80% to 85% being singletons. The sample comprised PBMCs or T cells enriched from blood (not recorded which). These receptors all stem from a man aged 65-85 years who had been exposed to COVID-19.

CDR3 sequence: CASSFTPVRTDTQYF. CDR3 sequence (DNA): TGTGCCAGCAGTTTTACGCCAGTACGCACAGATACGCAGTATTTT. The chain has TRBV27 and TRBJ2-3, with no clear D. Germline assignment: CDR1 MNHEY and CDR2 SMNVEV (reference sequence). The CDR3 is made up of 15 amino acids. V was clipped by 3 bases and J by 1 base, with 11 bases between them.

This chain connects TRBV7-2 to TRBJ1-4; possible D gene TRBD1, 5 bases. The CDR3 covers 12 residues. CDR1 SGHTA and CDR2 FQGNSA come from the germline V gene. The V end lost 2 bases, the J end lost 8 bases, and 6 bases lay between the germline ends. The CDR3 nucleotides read TGTGCCAGCAGCTTATCAGGGGAAAAACTGTTTTTT. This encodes CASSLSGEKLFF.

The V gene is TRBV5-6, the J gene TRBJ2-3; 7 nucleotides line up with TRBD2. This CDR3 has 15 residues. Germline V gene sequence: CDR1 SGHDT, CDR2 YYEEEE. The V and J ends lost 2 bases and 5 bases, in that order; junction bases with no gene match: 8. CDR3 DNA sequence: TGTGCCAGCAGCTTACGTGCGGGAGCGGGAGATACGCAGTATTTT. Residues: CASSLRAGAGDTQYF.

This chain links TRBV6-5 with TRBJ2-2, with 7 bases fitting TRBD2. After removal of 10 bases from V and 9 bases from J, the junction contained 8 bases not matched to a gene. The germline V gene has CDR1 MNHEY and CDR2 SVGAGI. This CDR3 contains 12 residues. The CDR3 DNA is TGTGCCACGACCCCCGGGACTAGGGAGCTGTTTTTT. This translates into CATTPGTRELFF.